A selection of T cell receptor beta chains follows, all from one sample in a study of cytomegalovirus exposure and HLA in healthy donors. Data came from immunoSEQ multiplex PCR; TCRdb stores just in-frame clones and leaves some out. The sample lists some 170,000 clones; approximately 86% were seen once. Sequences were obtained from PBMCs. The source of these receptors is a man aged 18 to 30 in good health and CMV-seropositive. Each CDR3 is given with its conserved first and last residue. The D gene is left open where the match is weak. A row's size may be missing; if present it is once, few, many or a size class.

v_call	d_call	j_call	clone_size	cdr3_nt	cdr3_aa
TRBV6-4	NA	TRBJ1-1	NA	TGTGCCAGCAGGATGACAGATGCCATGAACACTGAAGCTTTCTTT	CASRMTDAMNTEAFF
TRBV29-1	TRBD2	TRBJ2-5	NA	TGCAGCGCCGGGACTAGGCTATCCCGAGAGACCCAGTACTTC	CSAGTRLSRETQYF
TRBV30	NA	TRBJ1-3	NA	TGTGCCTGGAGTGTGGGGAGGGATCGAAACACCATATATTTT	CAWSVGRDRNTIYF
TRBV27	TRBD1	TRBJ1-2	NA	TGTGCCAGCAGTTTATCCGGGACAGGGGTCTACACCTTC	CASSLSGTGVYTF
TRBV18	TRBD2	TRBJ2-2	NA	TGTGCCAGCTCACCAGAGGTTGCTAGCGGGACCGGGGAGCTGTTTTTT	CASSPEVASGTGELFF
TRBV23-1	TRBD1	TRBJ1-4	NA	TGCGCCAGCAGTCAATGGCCGGGACAGGGGGATGAAAAACTGTTTTTT	CASSQWPGQGDEKLFF
TRBV18	NA	TRBJ2-3	once	TGTGCCAGCTCACCACTGAATAGCGCAACTAGCACAGATACGCAGTATTTT	CASSPLNSATSTDTQYF
TRBV7-2	NA	TRBJ2-7	NA	TGTGCCAGCAGCTTATACTGGACAAAGAACTACGAGCAGTACTTC	CASSLYWTKNYEQYF
TRBV9	TRBD2	TRBJ2-1	NA	TGTGCCAGCACGCGAACTAGCGGTATCTACAATGAGCAGTTCTTC	CASTRTSGIYNEQFF
TRBV7-2	NA	TRBJ2-7	NA	TGTGCCAGCAGCTACCAGACAGGCGACTACGAGCAGTACTTC	CASSYQTGDYEQYF
TRBV7-6	TRBD2	TRBJ2-7	few	TGTGCCAGCAGCTTATGGGAGGGGCGCCCCTCGAGGCAGTACTTC	CASSLWEGRPSRQYF
TRBV9	TRBD1	TRBJ1-1	NA	TGTGCCAGCAGCGTAGTGGGACAGATGAACACTGAAGCTTTCTTT	CASSVVGQMNTEAFF